This T cell receptor beta chain was sequenced during a study of lymphopenia after photon versus proton radiotherapy. Germline CDR1 and CDR2: SGHAT and FQNNGV. V was clipped by 5 bases and J by 3 bases; unmatched bases: 8. The CDR3 totals 15 residues. Only in-frame clones appear in the TCRdb table, and some are missing; sequencing was by immunoSEQ multiplex PCR. This sample has approximately 150,000 clones; roughly nine tenths occur once, and the top ten carry approximately 4.8%. The sequencing here drew on peripheral blood, taken from a patient treated with photon-based radiotherapy. The rearrangement uses TRBV11-2 and TRBJ2-3, with 7 bases fitting TRBD1. The sequence was obtained from a man aged 45-60 years with gastric cancer. The CDR3 sequence is CASSLTGVRTDTQYF. CDR3 nucleotides: TGTGCCAGCAGCCTAACAGGGGTTAGGACAGATACGCAGTATTTT.